These 26 T cell receptor beta chains share one sample of origin, sequenced in a study of Ad26.COV2.S vaccination and SARS-CoV-2 variants (TCRdb year 2021). The library relied on the immunoSEQ multiplex PCR assay. This is the immuneACCESS table as TCRdb keeps it, with only in-frame sequences that have V and J called. A part of the clones is gone; compared with another copy, unresolved V genes explain less than half, and the rest is unexplained. The sample table lists some 350,000 clones, 80% to 90% of them with a count of one. The ten top clones hold roughly 3.3% of the sample. Interpreted using the paper, the treatment or condition label stands for: around 19 received Ad26.COV2.S at low or high dose, single or two shots; roughly five received placebo; per-sample allocation not given. Repertoires of vaccine and placebo recipients were sequenced from samples collected on day 63 after the first injection.

The input for sequencing was peripheral blood, taken in a trial of Ad26.COV2.S vaccine versus placebo. The receptors were gathered from a person aged 18 to 65 who received the Ad26.COV2.S COVID-19 vaccine or a placebo.

The rearrangement uses TRBV4-3 and TRBJ2-3, with a tentative D call TRBD2 (5 bases). The CDR3 loop spans 14 amino acids. V shed 1 base and J shed 7 bases, with 12 bases lying between them. Germline V gene lookup returns CDR1 LGHNA and CDR2 YSLEER. CDR3 in amino acids: CASSQVLGGNTQYF. CDR3 nucleotide sequence: TGCGCCAGCAGCCAAGTACTAGGAGGAAATACGCAGTATTTT.

The chain joins TRBV15 to TRBJ2-1, with 8 positions matching TRBD1. The trim removed 1 base at V and 4 bases at J, leaving 3 bases unmatched. This CDR3 is built from 15 residues. CDR1 LNHNV and CDR2 YYDKDF come from the germline V gene (reference sequence). The CDR3 bases are TGTGCCACCAGCAGAGGCCGGGACAGGTACAATGAGCAGTTCTTC. Its protein product is CATSRGRDRYNEQFF. The full variable domain, its missing parts supplied by reference TRBV15 and TRBJ2-1, is DAMVIQNPRYQVTQFGKPVTLSCSQTLNHNVMYWYQQKSSQAPKLLFHYYDKDFNNEADTPDNFQSRRPNTSFCFLDIRSPGLGDTAMYLCATSRGRDRYNEQFFGPGTRLTVL.

The chain uses TRBV5-1 and TRBJ1-5; D remains unclear. The CDR3 is 17 amino acids. CDR1 is SGHRS, CDR2 YFSETQ, per germline. V was cut by 0 bases and J by 1 base, with 14 bases left in between. DNA of the CDR3: TGCGCCAGCAGCTTGGGGAGGGTAGGAATAAGCAATCAGCCCCAGCATTTT. Amino acids: CASSLGRVGISNQPQHF.

This clone has just a few counts. This rearrangement joins TRBV7-9 to TRBJ1-1; D is ambiguous. CDR3 length: 16 amino acids. Trimming shortened V by 1 base and J by 0 bases, and 12 bases separated the two germline ends. Germline values: CDR1 SEHNR, CDR2 FQNEAQ (reference sequence). The CDR3 loop reads CASSLDQAVLNTEAFF. For the CDR3, the DNA is TGTGCCAGCAGCTTAGATCAGGCAGTTCTGAACACTGAAGCTTTCTTT.

This chain connects TRBV19 to TRBJ2-2; D is undetermined. CDR1 is LNHDA and CDR2 is SQIVND in the germline V gene (reference sequence). The CDR3 extends over 13 amino acids. V shed 8 bases and J shed 2 bases, with 9 bases lying between them. The CDR3 protein is CASADTNTGELFF. The CDR3 region has the DNA TGTGCCAGTGCTGACACTAACACCGGGGAGCTGTTTTTT.

The rearrangement joins TRBV27 to TRBJ2-7; perhaps D is TRBD1 or TRBD2 (5 bases each). Trimming left V 3 bases short and J 10 bases short, with 16 bases between. The CDR3 has 13 residues. Germline values: CDR1 MNHEY, CDR2 SMNVEV (reference sequence). The CDR3 loop reads CASSFSLRGGQYF. The DNA for the CDR3 is TGTGCCAGCAGTTTCTCCTTGAGGGGCGGACAGTACTTC.

This chain connects TRBV9 to TRBJ2-1, with 10 bases matching TRBD2. CDR1 SGDLS and CDR2 YYNGEE come from the germline V gene. The V segment lost 3 bases and the J segment 4 bases; nucleotides outside the gene matches: 1. There are 14 residues in the CDR3. CDR3 DNA sequence: TGTGCCAGCAGCGGGACTAGCGGTTACAATGAGCAGTTCTTC. It translates to CASSGTSGYNEQFF.

This chain connects TRBV5-4 to TRBJ2-5; D is tentatively TRBD1 or TRBD2 (5 bases each). CDR3 size: 16 residues. Trimming took 3 bases from V and 3 from J, leaving 18 bases between them. Germline assignment: CDR1 SGHNT and CDR2 YYREEE (reference sequence). Here the CDR3 reads CASSYPGRDSEETQYF. The CDR3 DNA reads TGTGCCAGCAGCTATCCGGGGCGCGATTCGGAAGAGACCCAGTACTTC.

The chain carries TRBV12-3 or TRBV12-4 and TRBJ1-2; perhaps TRBD1 as D (5 bases). V lost 5 bases and J lost 8, with 15 bases in between. The CDR3 contains 13 residues. For the CDR3, the DNA is TGTGCCAGCAGTATGCGCAGGAGGGGCGGCTACACCTTC. Translating gives CASSMRRRGGYTF.

V and J are TRBV18 and TRBJ2-3; 7 nucleotides line up with TRBD1. CDR3 length: 14 amino acids. Per germline, CDR1 KGHSH and CDR2 LQKENI. V dropped 2 bases and J dropped 6; count of bases not matched to a gene: 5. The CDR3 sequence is CASSPLDRADTQYF. Written as DNA, the CDR3 is TGTGCCAGCTCACCATTAGACAGGGCCGATACGCAGTATTTT.

This clone has more than one count but fewer than ten. The chain joins TRBV6-1 to TRBJ2-7; D ambiguous. The CDR3 is made up of 12 amino acids. Germline assignment: CDR1 MNHNS and CDR2 SASEGT. V was clipped by 1 base and J by 9 bases, with 10 bases between them. CDR3 sequence reads: CASSEGLVVQYF. The CDR3 DNA reads as TGTGCCAGCAGTGAAGGGTTAGTGGTGCAGTACTTC.

The chain combines TRBV10-1 with TRBJ2-3; TRBD2 aligns across 13 bases. There are 17 residues in the CDR3. V shed 5 bases and J 4 bases; nucleotides not matched to a gene: 9. CDR1 and CDR2 (germline): WNHNN, SYGVQD (reference sequence). CDR3 in amino acids: CASSRTSGGTFADTQYF. The CDR3 nucleotides read TGCGCCAGCAGTAGGACTAGCGGGGGTACGTTCGCAGATACGCAGTATTTT.

This clone was observed once. This chain connects TRBV5-4 to TRBJ1-1, with TRBD1 identical over 7 bases. This CDR3 is 14 amino acids long. CDR1 and CDR2 (germline): SGHNT, YYREEE (reference sequence). V gave up 4 bases and J gave up 4 bases; unmatched junction bases: 7. The CDR3 is CASSPNRGGTEAFF. In nucleotides, the CDR3 is TGTGCCAGCAGCCCAAACAGGGGTGGCACTGAAGCTTTCTTT.

This rearrangement joins TRBV3-1 (or the pseudogene TRBV3-2) to TRBJ2-3; TRBD2 aligns across 13 bases. J lost 2 bases, V lost 4 bases, and 6 bases had no gene match. This CDR3 contains 17 residues. From germline, CDR1 is LGHDT and CDR2 YNNKEL (reference sequence). In nucleotides, the CDR3 is TGTGCCAGCAGCCCCCGAGGACTAGCGGGAGACACAGATACGCAGTATTTT. Translation gives CASSPRGLAGDTDTQYF.

In this sample, this clone turned up once. The J gene is TRBJ2-3, the V gene TRBV7-2; 7 bases map to TRBD2. The CDR3 consists of 14 residues. The germline gives CDR1 SGHTA, CDR2 FQGNSA. V shed 0 bases, J shed 7 bases, and the junction held 4 bases outside the gene matches. In DNA form, the CDR3 reads TGTGCCAGCAGCTTAGCTCCGGGGGGAAATACGCAGTATTTT. As protein: CASSLAPGGNTQYF.

The chain is built from TRBV6-5 and TRBJ1-2; TRBD1 matches 8 bases. CDR3 length: 14 residues. V was pared by 5 bases and J by 6 bases, with 8 bases of the junction left unmatched. Per germline, CDR1 MNHEY and CDR2 SVGAGI. The CDR3 sequence: CASSPRTGLHGYTF. The DNA of the CDR3 is TGTGCCAGCAGTCCGCGGACAGGGTTACATGGCTACACCTTC.

V usage is TRBV7-2 and J usage is TRBJ2-3; either TRBD1 or TRBD2 may supply D (6 bases each). Germline values: CDR1 SGHTA, CDR2 FQGNSA. The CDR3 runs to 12 residues. The V gene lost 10 bases and the J gene lost 0 bases, with 8 bases spanning the gap. CDR3 sequence (DNA): TGTGCCACCGGGGGCAGCACAGATACGCAGTATTTT. This sequence encodes CATGGSTDTQYF.

The chain combines TRBV9 with TRBJ2-7; D is perhaps TRBD1 or TRBD2 (5 bases each). This CDR3 comprises 16 residues. CDR1 and CDR2 (germline): SGDLS, YYNGEE. Trimming removed 1 base at V and 7 bases at J, with 21 bases between. CDR3 sequence: CASSVNVRGDVEEQYF. The CDR3 DNA reads as TGTGCCAGCAGCGTAAACGTGCGAGGGGACGTCGAGGAGCAGTACTTC.

The rearrangement joins TRBV10-3 to TRBJ2-1; 8 bases line up with TRBD1. CDR1 is ENHRY, CDR2 SYGVKD, per germline. CDR3 length: 15 residues. Trimming removed 0 bases from V and 8 bases from J; junction bases left unmatched: 6. The CDR3 region has the DNA TGTGCCATCAGTGAGTCTGGGGGACAGGTCGATGAGCAGTTCTTC. This translates into CAISESGGQVDEQFF.

This chain joins TRBV27 and TRBJ2-7; TRBD2 matches at 7 bases. V was pared by 4 bases and J by 2 bases, with 8 bases of the junction left unmatched. CDR1 and CDR2 from the germline V gene are MNHEY and SMNVEV (reference sequence). The CDR3 extends over 15 amino acids. DNA for the CDR3: TGTGCCAGCAGTTCTGCATCCGGGACTACCTACGAGCAGTACTTC. Amino acid sequence: CASSSASGTTYEQYF.

This sequence joins TRBV6-5 and TRBJ2-7; D is undetermined. The V end lost 0 bases, the J end lost 8 bases, and 11 bases lay between the germline ends. This CDR3 contains 13 residues. CDR1 and CDR2 from the germline V gene are MNHEY and SVGAGI. CDR3 sequence: CASSYSSVFKQYF. The CDR3 DNA follows: TGTGCCAGCAGTTACTCGAGCGTTTTCAAGCAGTACTTC.

This rearrangement joins TRBV7-2 to TRBJ2-5, with a possible D match to TRBD2 (5 bases). The CDR3 covers 14 residues. Germline V gene data show CDR1 as SGHTA and CDR2 as FQGNSA. V lost 2 bases and J 2 bases, leaving 9 bases between the germline ends. Here the CDR3 DNA reads TGTGCCAGCAGCTTAACGACGGGGCAAGAGACCCAGTACTTC. This gives the protein CASSLTTGQETQYF.

The chain has TRBV7-2 and TRBJ2-7; D remains unclear. The germline V gene has CDR1 SGHTA and CDR2 FQGNSA. This CDR3 has 13 residues. The V end was cut by 5 bases, the J end by 3 bases, with 11 bases between. This CDR3 reads CASSPRLYYEQYF. The CDR3 DNA follows: TGTGCCAGCAGCCCTCGGTTATACTACGAGCAGTACTTC.

The rearrangement links TRBV6-2 or TRBV6-3 to TRBJ2-3, with a weak D call TRBD2 (6 bases). The CDR3 spans 19 residues. Per germline, CDR1 MNHEY and CDR2 SVGEGT. V lost 2 bases, J lost 2 bases, and 23 bases lay in between. CDR3 sequence (DNA): TGTGCCAGCAGTTACCCCACCCTAGGCGGGCGGGGCCACACAGATACGCAGTATTTT. Amino acids: CASSYPTLGGRGHTDTQYF.

The chain recombines TRBV6-5 with TRBJ2-3; D possibly corresponds to TRBD2 (6 bases). The germline gives CDR1 MNHEY, CDR2 SVGAGI. V was trimmed by 5 bases and J by 6 bases, leaving 12 bases between them. CDR3 length: 13 amino acids. The CDR3 DNA follows: TGTGCCAGCAGTCCGGAGGGTCGGGATACGCAGTATTTT. It codes for CASSPEGRDTQYF.

The chain joins TRBV19 to TRBJ1-2, with D unresolved. This CDR3 has 16 amino acids. V was clipped by 4 bases and J by 0 bases, with 15 bases between them. From germline, CDR1 is LNHDA and CDR2 SQIVND (reference sequence). Here the CDR3 DNA reads TGTGCCAGTAGTACTATTCCGGGCCTATCTAACTATGGCTACACCTTC. Translated, it gives CASSTIPGLSNYGYTF.